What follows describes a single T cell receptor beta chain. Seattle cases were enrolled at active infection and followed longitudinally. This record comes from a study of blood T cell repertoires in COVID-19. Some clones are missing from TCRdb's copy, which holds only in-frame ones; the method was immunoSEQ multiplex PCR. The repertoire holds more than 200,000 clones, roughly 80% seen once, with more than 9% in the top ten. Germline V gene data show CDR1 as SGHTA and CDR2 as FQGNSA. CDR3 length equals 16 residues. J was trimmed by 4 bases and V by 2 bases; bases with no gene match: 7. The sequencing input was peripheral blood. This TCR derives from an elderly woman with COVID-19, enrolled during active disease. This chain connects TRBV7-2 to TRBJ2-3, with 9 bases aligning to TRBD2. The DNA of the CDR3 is TGTGCCAGCAGCTTAAGCCCTAGCGGGGTCTCAGATACGCAGTATTTT. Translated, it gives CASSLSPSGVSDTQYF.